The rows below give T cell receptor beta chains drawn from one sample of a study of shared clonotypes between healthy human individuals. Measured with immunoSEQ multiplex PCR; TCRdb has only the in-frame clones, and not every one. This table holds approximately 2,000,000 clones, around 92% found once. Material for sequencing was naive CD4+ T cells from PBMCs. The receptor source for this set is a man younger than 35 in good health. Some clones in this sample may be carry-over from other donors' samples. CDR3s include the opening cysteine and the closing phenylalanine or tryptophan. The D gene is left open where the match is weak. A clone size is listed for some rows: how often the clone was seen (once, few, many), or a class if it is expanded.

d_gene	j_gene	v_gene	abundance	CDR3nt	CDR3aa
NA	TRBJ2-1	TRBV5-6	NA	TGTGCCAGCAGCTTGCTGGGGTCACCCTACAATGAGCAGTTCTTC	CASSLLGSPYNEQFF
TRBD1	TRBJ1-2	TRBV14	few	TGTGCCAGCAGCCAAACAGGGGACGTGGGCTACACCTTC	CASSQTGDVGYTF
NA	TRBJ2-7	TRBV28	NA	TGTGCCAGCAGGGGGGGCGGGAGATCCCACGAGCAGTACTTC	CASRGGGRSHEQYF
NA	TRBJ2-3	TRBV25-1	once	TGTGCCAGCAGTGAATTAGGGACAGATACGCAGTATTTT	CASSELGTDTQYF
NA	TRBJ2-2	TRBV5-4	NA	TGTGCCAGCAGCCCGAGAGGAGGGGCGGTCACCGGGGAGCTGTTTTTT	CASSPRGGAVTGELFF
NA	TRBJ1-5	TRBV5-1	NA	TGCGCCAGCAGCTCCAGACAGGGCAATCAGCCCCAGCATTTT	CASSSRQGNQPQHF
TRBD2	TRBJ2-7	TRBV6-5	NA	TGTGCCAGCAGTTGGACGACCGGGAGGGCCTACGAGCAGTACTTC	CASSWTTGRAYEQYF
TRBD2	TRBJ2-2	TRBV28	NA	TGTGCCAGCAAAGAGGTCCATTCTAGCGGGAGCGTCACCGGGGAGCTGTTTTTT	CASKEVHSSGSVTGELFF
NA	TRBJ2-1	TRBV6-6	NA	TGTGCCGCCACCGGCTATCACAATGAGCAGTTCTTC	CAATGYHNEQFF
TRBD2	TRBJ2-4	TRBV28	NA	TGTGCCAGCAGCCCCCCGCGAGGGTTAGCGGGAGGCACCTCAAAACCGCTAGCCAAAAACATTCAGTACTTC	CASSPPRGLAGGTSKPLAKNIQYF
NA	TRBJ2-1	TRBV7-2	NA	TGTGCCAGCAGGGAGAGCGGAGGCTCCTACAATGAGCAGTTCTTC	CASRESGGSYNEQFF
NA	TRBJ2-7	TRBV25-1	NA	TGTGCCAGCAGTGAAGTTTCGAATACCTACGAGCAGTACTTC	CASSEVSNTYEQYF
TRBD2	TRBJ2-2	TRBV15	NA	TGTGCCACCAGCAGGGACCCGGGACTAAGGACCGGGGAGCTGTTTTTT	CATSRDPGLRTGELFF
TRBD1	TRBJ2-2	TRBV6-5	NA	TGTGCCAGCAGCGGGGGACAGGCCACCGGGGAGCTGTTTTTT	CASSGGQATGELFF
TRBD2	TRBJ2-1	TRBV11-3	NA	TGTGCCAGCAGCCTATATAGCGGGAGTTACAATGAGCAGTTCTTC	CASSLYSGSYNEQFF
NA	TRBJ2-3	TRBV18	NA	TGTGCCAGCTCACCGCGGACATCACCGGGACGGACAGATACGCAGTATTTT	CASSPRTSPGRTDTQYF
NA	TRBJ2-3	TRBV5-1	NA	TGCGCCAGCAGAACAGGGTCCCCCACAGATACGCAGTATTTT	CASRTGSPTDTQYF
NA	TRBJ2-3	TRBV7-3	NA	TGTGCCAGCAGCTTATCAGGCAGGACAGATACGCAGTATTTT	CASSLSGRTDTQYF
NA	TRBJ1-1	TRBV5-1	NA	TGCGCCAGCAGCTTGGACAGACTATTGAACACTGAAGCTTTCTTT	CASSLDRLLNTEAFF
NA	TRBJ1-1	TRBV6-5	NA	TGTGCCAGCAGTCACCAGGGGAACACTGAAGCTTTCTTT	CASSHQGNTEAFF
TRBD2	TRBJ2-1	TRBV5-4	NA	TGTGCCAGCAACCCCAGGCCAACAGCGGGAGGGGGGCAGTTCTTC	CASNPRPTAGGGQFF
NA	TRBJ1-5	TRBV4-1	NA	TGCGCCAGCAGCCAAGACAAAAGGGGAACCCATAGCAATCAGCCCCAGCATTTT	CASSQDKRGTHSNQPQHF
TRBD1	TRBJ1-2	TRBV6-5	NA	TGTGCCAGCAGTTTCACAGGGGCTAGGGGCTACACCTTC	CASSFTGARGYTF
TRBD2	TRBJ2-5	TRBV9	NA	TGTGCCAGCAGCGTAGGACTAGCGGGAGCCGAGACCCAGTACTTC	CASSVGLAGAETQYF
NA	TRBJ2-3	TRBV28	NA	NA	CASSSSADTQYF
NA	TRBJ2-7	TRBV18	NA	TGTGCCAGCTCACAGGGACGGGATACCTACGAGCAGTACTTC	CASSQGRDTYEQYF
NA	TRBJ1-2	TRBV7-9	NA	TGTGCCAGCAGTAGAGCTAACTATGGCTACACCTTC	CASSRANYGYTF
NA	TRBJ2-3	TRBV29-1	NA	TGCAGCGCAACCCGGGTTGCTAGCACAGATACGCAGTATTTT	CSATRVASTDTQYF
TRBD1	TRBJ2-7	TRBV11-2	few	TGTGCCAGCAGCTGGGACAGGGGCTCCTACGAGCAGTACTTC	CASSWDRGSYEQYF
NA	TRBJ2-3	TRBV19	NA	TGTGCCAGTAGTATAGATCCCTTAGATACGCAGTATTTT	CASSIDPLDTQYF
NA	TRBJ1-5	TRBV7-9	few	TGTGCCAGCAGCTTAGAGGAAAGAAGGCCCCAGCATTTT	CASSLEERRPQHF